Listed here are 30 T cell receptor beta chains from one sample, sequenced in a study of cytomegalovirus exposure and HLA in healthy donors. Amplification used 60 Vbeta primers and 13 Jbeta primers. Produced via immunoSEQ multiplex PCR; TCRdb's table is partial and in-frame only. The sample has approximately 150,000 clones, 60% to 85% seen once; the top ten hold 6.5% to 8.5%. Material: PBMCs. The receptors come from a woman between 40 and 55 years old in good health and CMV-seropositive.

The chain links TRBV4-2 to TRBJ1-6; 7 bases align to TRBD1. The CDR3 has 19 amino acids. Germline assignment: CDR1 LGHNA and CDR2 YNFKEQ. V was pared by 0 bases and J by 5 bases, with 13 bases of the junction left unmatched. For the CDR3, the DNA is TGTGCCAGCAGCCAAGAAGTGGCCCGGACGGGACAGAATAATTCACCCCTCCACTTT. It is translated as CASSQEVARTGQNNSPLHF.

The chain couples TRBV5-1 to TRBJ2-7; a weak D match, TRBD1 (6 bases). The CDR3 extends over 17 amino acids. CDR1 SGHRS and CDR2 YFSETQ come from the germline V gene. The ends were cut back, 4 bases at V and 2 bases at J, with 22 bases in the middle. DNA of the CDR3: TGCGCCAGCAGCGCACAACAGGGATCGCTCCTTACCTACGAGCAGTACTTC. The encoded protein is CASSAQQGSLLTYEQYF.

This chain uses TRBV5-1 with TRBJ1-4; a weak D match, TRBD1 (6 bases). From germline, CDR1 is SGHRS and CDR2 YFSETQ. The CDR3 totals 15 residues. With 4 bases removed from V and 5 bases from J, the gap between germline ends came to 15 bases. The CDR3 nucleotides read TGCGCCAGCAGCCCGAGGGGACAAGGGAATGAAAAACTGTTTTTT. This encodes CASSPRGQGNEKLFF.

There are a few counts of this clone. The V gene is TRBV6-1, the J gene TRBJ1-5; tentative D call: TRBD1 (5 bases). Germline V gene sequence: CDR1 MNHNS, CDR2 SASEGT. V was pared by 5 bases and J by 7 bases, with 15 bases between. The CDR3 totals 14 residues. The CDR3: CASSMFRGRQPQHF. CDR3 nucleotides: TGTGCCAGCAGTATGTTTAGGGGCAGGCAGCCCCAGCATTTT.

Only a few counts were recorded for this clone. This chain joins TRBV30 and TRBJ2-5; possibly TRBD1 for D (6 bases). The germline V gene has CDR1 GTSNPN and CDR2 SVGIG (reference sequence). The CDR3 loop spans 14 amino acids. Between the trimmed V and J ends, which lost 2 bases and 3 bases, there was a span of 13 bases. The CDR3 here is CAWSPGQTKETQYF. The CDR3 coding sequence is TGTGCCTGGAGTCCGGGACAAACTAAAGAGACCCAGTACTTC. The complete variable domain, with remaining parts taken from reference TRBV30 and TRBJ2-5, reads SQTIHQWPATLVQPVGSPLSLECTVEGTSNPNLYWYRQAAGRGLQLLFYSVGIGQISSEVPQNLSASRPQDRQFILSSKKLLLSDSGFYLCAWSPGQTKETQYFGPGTRLLVL.

The rearrangement uses TRBV5-1 and TRBJ2-7; tentative D call: TRBD1 (6 bases). Deletions cut 3 bases from V and 2 bases from J, with 21 bases between. There are 17 residues in the CDR3. Germline V gene data show CDR1 as SGHRS and CDR2 as YFSETQ. CDR3 sequence: CASSSPKTGGLPYEQYF. The CDR3 DNA reads TGCGCCAGCAGCTCGCCGAAGACAGGAGGCCTTCCCTACGAGCAGTACTTC. The entire variable domain, with the rest obtained from reference TRBV5-1 and TRBJ2-7, is as follows: KAGVTQTPRYLIKTRGQQVTLSCSPISGHRSVSWYQQTPGQGLQFLFEYFSETQRNKGNFPGRFSGRQFSNSRSEMNVSTLELGDSALYLCASSSPKTGGLPYEQYFGPGTRLTVT.

The rearrangement uses TRBV5-1 and TRBJ2-1; D is unresolved. The CDR3 has 17 residues. Germline V gives CDR1 SGHRS, CDR2 YFSETQ. V shed 4 bases and J shed 4 bases, with 21 bases lying between them. DNA for the CDR3: TGCGCCAGCAGCCCCTGGTCCCCGCGGCAGCTATACAATGAGCAGTTCTTC. It yields the protein CASSPWSPRQLYNEQFF.

The V and J genes are TRBV28 and TRBJ2-1; 9 nucleotides align to TRBD1. Germline CDR1 is MDHEN and CDR2 is SYDVKM. The CDR3 has 15 amino acids. V gave up 5 bases and J gave up 3 bases; unmatched junction bases: 5. CDR3 sequence: CASSVGTGSYNEQFF. In DNA, the CDR3 is TGTGCCAGCAGTGTAGGGACAGGGAGCTACAATGAGCAGTTCTTC.

CDR3 bases: TGTGCCAGTAGTTTGGGACTGGATGCCTACGAGCAGTACTTC. Protein product: CASSLGLDAYEQYF. This sequence joins TRBV19 and TRBJ2-7; perhaps TRBD2 as D (6 bases). The CDR3 contains 14 residues. V was shortened by 5 bases and J by 2 bases, with 13 bases between the two germline ends. The germline V gene encodes CDR1 LNHDA and CDR2 SQIVND (reference sequence).

The rearrangement joins TRBV30 to TRBJ1-2; 7 bases map to TRBD1. Germline V gene sequence: CDR1 GTSNPN, CDR2 SVGIG (reference sequence). The junction had 3 bases not matched to a gene; V was cut back by 0 bases and J by 5 bases. The CDR3 length is 13 residues. The CDR3 spells CAWSVTGRYGYTF. CDR3 nucleotides: TGTGCCTGGAGTGTGACAGGGAGATATGGCTACACCTTC.

The chain joins TRBV5-6 to TRBJ1-2; D possibly corresponds to TRBD1 (5 bases). The CDR3 is 15 amino acids. V was clipped by 4 bases and J by 5 bases, with 18 bases between them. Per germline, CDR1 SGHDT and CDR2 YYEEEE. CDR3 region: CASSRGGDRLYGYTF. The CDR3 DNA sequence: TGTGCCAGCAGCCGTGGTGGTGACAGACTTTATGGCTACACCTTC.

This clone was seen just once. The chain employs TRBV6-5 and TRBJ1-2; TRBD1 might be the D (5 bases). There are 13 residues in the CDR3. Trimming shortened V by 2 bases and J by 10 bases, and 14 bases separated the two germline ends. Germline CDR1 MNHEY, CDR2 SVGAGI. CDR3 residues: CASSYPGGGVYTF. The CDR3 coding sequence is TGTGCCAGCAGTTACCCGGGGGGGGGAGTCTACACCTTC.

The gene calls are TRBV5-1 and TRBJ2-5, with unresolved D. Deletions cut 4 bases from V and 11 bases from J, with 21 bases between. Germline V gives CDR1 SGHRS, CDR2 YFSETQ. The CDR3 runs to 14 residues. The CDR3 spells CASSVGDDGSRQYF. The CDR3 coding sequence is TGCGCCAGCAGCGTCGGCGATGACGGATCTAGGCAGTACTTC.

The chain couples TRBV6-6 to TRBJ1-2; possibly TRBD1 for D (6 bases). Trimming shortened V by 2 bases and J by 4 bases, and 8 bases separated the two germline ends. Germline assignment: CDR1 MNHNY and CDR2 SVGAGI (reference sequence). There are 13 residues in the CDR3. The DNA of the CDR3 is TGTGCCAGCAGTTACCAGGACAGCTATGGCTACACCTTC. Translating gives CASSYQDSYGYTF.

This chain uses TRBV10-2 with TRBJ2-5; D call uncertain. Trimming left V 6 bases short and J 4 bases short, with 6 bases between. Germline V CDR1 and CDR2: WSHSY, SAAADI. CDR3 length: 11 residues. The CDR3 DNA follows: TGCGCCAGCAGGAAGCTAGAGACCCAGTACTTC. Protein product: CASRKLETQYF.

This clone has just a few counts. The rearrangement uses TRBV7-6 and TRBJ1-3, with D uncertain. CDR3 length: 14 amino acids. V was clipped by 1 base and J by 4 bases, with 8 bases between them. Per the germline V gene, CDR1 is SGHVS and CDR2 is FNYEAQ. In nucleotides, the CDR3 is TGTGCCAGCAGCTTAGTTGGGCAAGGAAACACCATATATTTT. Amino acid sequence: CASSLVGQGNTIYF.

CDR3 loop: CASSQSQRGQGTDTQYF. The DNA for the CDR3 is TGCGCCAGCAGCCAATCACAAAGGGGGCAAGGGACAGATACGCAGTATTTT. The rearrangement joins TRBV4-1 to TRBJ2-3, with 7 bases lining up with TRBD1. V shed 2 bases, J shed 3 bases, and the junction held 11 bases outside the gene matches. Germline lookup yields CDR1 MGHRA and CDR2 YSYEKL. The CDR3 spans 17 residues.

Regarding this clone: The same CDR3 can be traced to other DNA sequences in this sample. The CDR3 coding sequence is TGTGCCAGCAGCTTAACTCCGGGGTACGAGCAGTACTTC. It specifies CASSLTPGYEQYF. The rearrangement links TRBV7-3 to TRBJ2-7, with D perhaps TRBD2 (5 bases). Germline V gene sequence: CDR1 SGHTA, CDR2 FQGTGA. The CDR3 spans 13 residues. Trimming left V 0 bases short and J 4 bases short, with 7 bases between.

This clone was observed a few times. The V call is TRBV11-3, the J call TRBJ2-1, with TRBD2 matching over 10 bases. Germline values: CDR1 SGHNT, CDR2 YENEEA. The CDR3 sequence is 16 residues long. V trimming: 1 base; J trimming: 3 bases; junction bases outside the gene matches: 3. In nucleotides, the CDR3 is TGTGCCAGCAGCTTAGGGCTAGCGGGGGTCTACAATGAGCAGTTCTTC. It codes for CASSLGLAGVYNEQFF.

V is TRBV10-3 and J is TRBJ1-4, with 12 bases aligning to TRBD1. This CDR3 region has 14 residues. The V gene's germline CDR1 is ENHRY and CDR2 SYGVKD. With V trimmed by 6 bases and J by 7 bases, 3 bases remained unmatched. DNA of the CDR3: TGTGCCATCAGGGGGGACAGGGGGCGTGAAAAACTGTTTTTT. It yields the protein CAIRGDRGREKLFF.

This clone was counted between two and nine times. The chain recombines TRBV7-2 with TRBJ2-1; weak D call: TRBD2 (7 bases). The CDR3 contains 16 residues. Between the trimmed V and J ends, which lost 7 bases and 7 bases, there was a span of 23 bases. Germline CDR1 SGHTA, CDR2 FQGNSA. The CDR3 loop is CASTLGGGGGINEQFF. In DNA, the CDR3 is TGTGCCAGCACCCTGGGCGGGGGAGGGGGGATAAATGAGCAGTTCTTC.

The chain carries TRBV27 and TRBJ1-1; the D gene is possibly TRBD1 (6 bases). The CDR3 covers 14 residues. In germline, CDR1 is MNHEY, CDR2 SMNVEV (reference sequence). With 1 base removed from V and 6 bases from J, the gap between germline ends came to 12 bases. Here the CDR3 reads CASSLFSGQPEAFF. CDR3 DNA: TGTGCCAGCAGTTTATTTTCCGGACAGCCTGAAGCTTTCTTT.

The chain links TRBV7-2 to TRBJ2-1, with 7 bases lining up with TRBD2. The V segment lost 2 bases and the J segment 9 bases; nucleotides outside the gene matches: 4. Germline CDR1 and CDR2: SGHTA and FQGNSA. CDR3 length: 13 residues. The CDR3 here is CASSLWGRGEQFF. In nucleotides, the CDR3 is TGTGCCAGCAGCTTATGGGGGAGGGGTGAGCAGTTCTTC.

This rearrangement joins TRBV28 to TRBJ2-7, with no clear D. V was shortened by 6 bases and J by 5 bases, with 17 bases between the two germline ends. The CDR3 sequence is 14 residues long. Looked up from germline, CDR1 is MDHEN and CDR2 is SYDVKM. CDR3 nucleotide sequence: TGTGCCAGCAGGCGGCGAGAGACTTTTAACGAGCAGTACTTC. Protein: CASRRRETFNEQYF. The complete variable domain, with remaining parts taken from reference TRBV28 and TRBJ2-7, reads DVKVTQSSRYLVKRTGEKVFLECVQDMDHENMFWYRQDPGLGLRLIYFSYDVKMKEKGDIPEGYSVSREKKERFSLILESASTNQTSMYLCASRRRETFNEQYFGPGTRLTVT.

The chain links TRBV6-6 to TRBJ2-2; D is uncertain. This CDR3 has 13 amino acids. Germline V CDR1 and CDR2: MNHNY, SVGAGI (reference sequence). Trimming removed 3 bases from V and 3 bases from J, with 5 bases in between. In DNA, the CDR3 is TGTGCCAGCAGTTATCAGGACACCGGGGAGCTGTTTTTT. Its translation: CASSYQDTGELFF.

The CDR3 DNA reads as TGTGCCATCAGTGAGCTCGCAGGGGGTGTGGGGGCCTACGAGCAGTACTTC. Translating it yields CAISELAGGVGAYEQYF. The V gene is TRBV10-3, the J gene TRBJ2-7; 7 nucleotides agree with TRBD1. Germline values: CDR1 ENHRY, CDR2 SYGVKD. V lost 2 bases, J lost 2 bases, and 12 bases stayed unmatched. The CDR3 is 17 amino acids.

The CDR3 bases are TGTGCCAGCAGCCCAACCGGGACTTCTTATGGCTACACCTTC. It codes for CASSPTGTSYGYTF. The rearrangement joins TRBV7-9 to TRBJ1-2, with a weak D call TRBD1 (5 bases). Per the germline V gene, CDR1 is SEHNR and CDR2 is FQNEAQ (reference sequence). This CDR3 region has 14 residues. V lost 5 bases to trimming and J lost 5 bases, with 15 bases between them.

This clone was counted once. V and J are TRBV27 and TRBJ1-2, with TRBD1 matching 10 bases. Per the germline V gene, CDR1 is MNHEY and CDR2 is SMNVEV (reference sequence). The ends lost 5 bases at V and 1 base at J; junction bases unmatched: 7. This CDR3 region has 16 residues. The CDR3 region is CASSTSGQGINYGYTF. CDR3 DNA sequence: TGTGCCAGCAGTACATCGGGACAGGGGATTAACTATGGCTACACCTTC.

J is TRBJ2-2 and V is TRBV4-3, with D possibly being TRBD1 (5 bases). There are 18 residues in the CDR3. CDR1 LGHNA and CDR2 YSLEER come from the germline V gene. The V end was cut by 0 bases, the J end by 7 bases, with 21 bases between. The CDR3 DNA reads as TGCGCCAGCAGCCAAGATTCGATACAGGCCCAAGGCGACGGGGAGCTGTTTTTT. Its protein is CASSQDSIQAQGDGELFF.

The rearrangement joins TRBV30 to TRBJ2-1, with D maybe TRBD1 (6 bases). CDR1 is GTSNPN and CDR2 is SVGIG in the germline V gene (reference sequence). Between the trimmed V and J ends, which lost 1 base and 7 bases, there was a span of 17 bases. The CDR3 contains 15 residues. This CDR3 is CAWSDPRGSMNEQFF. The CDR3 DNA follows: TGTGCCTGGAGTGACCCGAGGGGGTCAATGAATGAGCAGTTCTTC.